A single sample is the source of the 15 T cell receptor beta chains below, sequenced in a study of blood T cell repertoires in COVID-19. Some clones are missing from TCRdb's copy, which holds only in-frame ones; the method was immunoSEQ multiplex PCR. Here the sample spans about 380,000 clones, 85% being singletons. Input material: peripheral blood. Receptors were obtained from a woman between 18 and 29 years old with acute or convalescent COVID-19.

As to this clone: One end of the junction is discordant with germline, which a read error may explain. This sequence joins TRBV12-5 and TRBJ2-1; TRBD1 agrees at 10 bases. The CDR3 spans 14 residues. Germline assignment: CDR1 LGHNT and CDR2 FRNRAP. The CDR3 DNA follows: TGTGCTTGTGGTCCCGGACAGGGGGGGGATGAGCAGTTCTTC. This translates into CACGPGQGGDEQFF.

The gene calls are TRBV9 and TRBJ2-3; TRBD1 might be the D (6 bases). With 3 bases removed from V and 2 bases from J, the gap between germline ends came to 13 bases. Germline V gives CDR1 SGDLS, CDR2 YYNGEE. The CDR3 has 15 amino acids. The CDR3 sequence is CASSATGKFTDTQYF. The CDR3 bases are TGTGCCAGCAGCGCGACAGGAAAATTCACAGATACGCAGTATTTT. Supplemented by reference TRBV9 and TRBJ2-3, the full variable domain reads DSGVTQTPKHLITATGQRVTLRCSPRSGDLSVYWYQQSLDQGLQFLIQYYNGEERAKGNILERFSAQQFPDLHSELNLSSLELGDSALYFCASSATGKFTDTQYFGPGTRLTVL.

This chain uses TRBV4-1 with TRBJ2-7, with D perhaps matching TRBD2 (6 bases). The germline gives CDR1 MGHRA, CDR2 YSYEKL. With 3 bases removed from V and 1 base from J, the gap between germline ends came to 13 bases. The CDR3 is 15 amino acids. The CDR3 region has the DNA TGCGCCAGCAGCCAGTCTGGGGCGGGGTCCTACGAGCAGTACTTC. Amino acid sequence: CASSQSGAGSYEQYF.

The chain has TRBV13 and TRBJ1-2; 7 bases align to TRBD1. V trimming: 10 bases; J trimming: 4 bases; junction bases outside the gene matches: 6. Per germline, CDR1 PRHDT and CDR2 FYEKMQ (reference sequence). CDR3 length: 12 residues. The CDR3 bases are TGTGCCACAAGACAGGGAGCCTATGGCTACACCTTC. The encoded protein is CATRQGAYGYTF.

The CDR3 sequence: CASSSRLLYEQYF. CDR3 nucleotide sequence: TGTGCCAGCAGCTCCCGACTACTCTACGAGCAGTACTTC. The V call is TRBV13, the J call TRBJ2-7, with D maybe TRBD2 (5 bases). Germline V gene sequence: CDR1 PRHDT, CDR2 FYEKMQ (reference sequence). Deletions cut 4 bases from V and 3 bases from J, with 10 bases between. The CDR3 loop spans 13 amino acids.

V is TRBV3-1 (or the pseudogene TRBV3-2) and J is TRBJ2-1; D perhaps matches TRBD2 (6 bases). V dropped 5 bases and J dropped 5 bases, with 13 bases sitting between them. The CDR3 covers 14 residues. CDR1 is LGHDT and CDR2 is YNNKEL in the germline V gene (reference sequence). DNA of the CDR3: TGTGCCAGCAGCTCCCGGACTATCAACAATGAGCAGTTCTTC. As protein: CASSSRTINNEQFF.

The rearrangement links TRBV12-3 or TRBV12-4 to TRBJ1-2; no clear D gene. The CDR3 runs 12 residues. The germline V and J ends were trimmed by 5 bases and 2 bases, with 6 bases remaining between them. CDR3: CASSKENYGYTF. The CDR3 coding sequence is TGTGCCAGCAGTAAGGAGAACTATGGCTACACCTTC.

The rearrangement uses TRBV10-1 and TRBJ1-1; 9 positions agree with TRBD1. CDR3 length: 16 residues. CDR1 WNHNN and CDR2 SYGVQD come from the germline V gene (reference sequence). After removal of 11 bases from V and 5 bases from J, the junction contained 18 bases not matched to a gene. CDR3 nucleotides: TGCGCCTTATCCCTTCAGAAGGGACAGGGTAGGACTGAAGCTTTCTTT. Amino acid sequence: CALSLQKGQGRTEAFF.

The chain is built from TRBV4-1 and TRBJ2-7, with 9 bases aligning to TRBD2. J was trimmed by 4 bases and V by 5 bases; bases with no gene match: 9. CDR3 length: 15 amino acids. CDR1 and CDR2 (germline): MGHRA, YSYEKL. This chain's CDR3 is CASSDYSGRQYEQYF. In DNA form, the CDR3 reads TGCGCCAGCAGCGATTATAGCGGGAGACAATACGAGCAGTACTTC.

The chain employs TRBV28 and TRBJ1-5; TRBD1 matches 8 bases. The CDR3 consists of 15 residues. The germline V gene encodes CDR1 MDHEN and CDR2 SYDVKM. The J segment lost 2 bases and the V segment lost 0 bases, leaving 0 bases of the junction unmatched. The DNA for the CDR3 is TGTGCCAGCAGTTTATGGGGACAGGGCAATCAGCCCCAGCATTTT. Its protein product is CASSLWGQGNQPQHF.

The CDR3 reads CASSLSGRIANQPQHF. The CDR3 nucleotides read TGTGCCAGCAGTTTATCGGGCAGGATTGCCAATCAGCCCCAGCATTTT. This chain connects TRBV27 to TRBJ1-5; D ambiguous. The germline V gene has CDR1 MNHEY and CDR2 SMNVEV (reference sequence). With 0 bases removed from V and 3 bases from J, the gap between germline ends came to 12 bases. This CDR3 comprises 16 residues.

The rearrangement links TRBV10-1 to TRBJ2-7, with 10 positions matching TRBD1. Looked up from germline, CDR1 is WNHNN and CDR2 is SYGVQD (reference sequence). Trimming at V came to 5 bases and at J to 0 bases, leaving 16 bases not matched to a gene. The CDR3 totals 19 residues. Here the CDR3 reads CASSTPDPGQGINSYEQYF. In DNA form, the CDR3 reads TGCGCCAGCAGTACCCCAGATCCGGGACAGGGGATAAACTCCTACGAGCAGTACTTC.

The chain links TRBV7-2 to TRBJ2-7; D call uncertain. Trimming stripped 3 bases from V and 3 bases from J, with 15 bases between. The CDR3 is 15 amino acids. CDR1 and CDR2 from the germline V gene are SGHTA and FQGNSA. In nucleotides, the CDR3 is TGTGCCAGCAGCTTCTTGTTACTGTCTATCTACGAGCAGTACTTC. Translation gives CASSFLLLSIYEQYF.

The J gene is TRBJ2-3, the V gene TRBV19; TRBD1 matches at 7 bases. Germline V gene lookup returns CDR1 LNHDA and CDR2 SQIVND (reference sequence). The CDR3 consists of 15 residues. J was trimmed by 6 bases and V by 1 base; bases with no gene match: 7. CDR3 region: CASSIVDRDTDTQYF. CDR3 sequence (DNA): TGTGCCAGTAGTATAGTAGACAGGGACACGGATACGCAGTATTTT.

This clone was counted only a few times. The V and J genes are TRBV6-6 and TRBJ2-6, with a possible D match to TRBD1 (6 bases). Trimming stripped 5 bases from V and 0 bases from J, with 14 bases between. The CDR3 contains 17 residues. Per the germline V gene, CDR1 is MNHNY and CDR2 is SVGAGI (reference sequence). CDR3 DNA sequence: TGTGCCAGCAGTCCACAAGCAGGGGCCTCTGGGGCCAACGTCCTGACTTTC. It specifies CASSPQAGASGANVLTF.